This TCR beta chain was sequenced during a study of shared clonotypes between healthy human individuals. The overall study: Per donor, three plates held CD4 naive cells, three held CD4 memory, two held CD8 naive and one held CD8 memory. Study observations and caveats: Only blood was sampled; tissue repertoires likely differ.

Remarks on this clone: The target antigen is unknown.

The repertoire was sequenced with immunoSEQ multiplex PCR; TCRdb's copy has only in-frame clones and lacks some. The sample lists a few hundred thousand clones, 97% occurring once. CDR3 length: 15 residues. In germline, CDR1 is SGHNT, CDR2 YYREEE (reference sequence). The V end lost 0 bases, the J end lost 2 bases, and 12 bases lay between the germline ends. Input material: naive CD4+ T cells sorted from blood. The subset is: CD45RA+ positively selected. The sequence was collected from a woman aged 25 to 39 in good health. The chain uses TRBV5-4 and TRBJ2-7, with D perhaps TRBD1 (5 bases). CDR3 nucleotide sequence: TGTGCCAGCAGCTTGGGTAGGGGCGATCCCTACGAGCAGTACTTC. It encodes CASSLGRGDPYEQYF.